The entry below gives a single T cell receptor beta chain sequence along with its context. The antigen this receptor binds is unknown. No much larger clone exists at a distance of one base, and base qualities are not known. This sample is drawn from a study of T-cell reconstitution after alpha-beta-depleted transplantation in children listed by TCRdb under 2016. Context from the whole study: Using TCR repertoire profiling, the study quantitatively followed how T-cell immune reconstitution unfolded in children after TCRalphabeta/CD19-depleted allogeneic hematopoietic cell transplantation.

This specimen's treatment or condition label, interpreted: allogeneic hematopoietic cell transplantation with graft depleted of TCRalphabeta T cells and CD19 B cells. The transplant recipients were children given TCRalphabeta/CD19-depleted allogeneic hematopoietic cell grafts. The protocol used for the library was PCR. The instrument was an Illumina HiSeq 2500. TCR libraries were prepared with molecular barcoding, using unique molecular identifiers to normalize TCRbeta repertoire quantification. TCRdb took the public reads, trimmed them with fastp at Q25, ran MiXCR for clone calling and kept in-frame beta chains. Rows merge per CDR3 protein into single entries with the most common DNA and genes. The sample profile shows 55,000 to 65,000 distinct CDR3 sequences; less than 55% of them were found once. The leading ten clones occupy more than 95% of the sample. Overall study outcomes, separate from this receptor: In some patients, high TCRbeta diversity at day 60 was attributed to recipient T cells and intrathymic progenitors that had survived conditioning. Hyperexpanded clone frequencies declined over subsequent months; after one year, T-cell counts and TCRbeta diversity were mostly attributed to newly produced T cells. The apparently early recovery of alphabetaT-cell counts about two months after transplant reportedly depended on only several hundred rapidly expanded clones that came from non-depleted graft cells.

The CDR3 covers 13 residues, taking in both the cysteine and the phenylalanine. Left in the record is the CDR3 DNA by itself, 39 bases read in frame from the first base. Trimming removed 2 bases from V and 6 bases from J, leaving 11 bases between the germline ends. Source: PBMCs, mostly from graft donor cells, taken 360 days after TCRalphabeta/CD19-depleted stem cell transplant. The chain links TRBV12-3 or TRBV12-4 with TRBJ2-7; no D gene call is confident. This receptor was taken from a male patient aged 10 to 17 who had a stem cell transplant for acute lymphoblastic leukemia, so the T cells may come from the graft donor. The CDR3 protein: CASSLNRVAEQYF. The DNA reads TGTGCCAGCAGTTTAAACCGGGTTGCCGAGCAGTACTTC.